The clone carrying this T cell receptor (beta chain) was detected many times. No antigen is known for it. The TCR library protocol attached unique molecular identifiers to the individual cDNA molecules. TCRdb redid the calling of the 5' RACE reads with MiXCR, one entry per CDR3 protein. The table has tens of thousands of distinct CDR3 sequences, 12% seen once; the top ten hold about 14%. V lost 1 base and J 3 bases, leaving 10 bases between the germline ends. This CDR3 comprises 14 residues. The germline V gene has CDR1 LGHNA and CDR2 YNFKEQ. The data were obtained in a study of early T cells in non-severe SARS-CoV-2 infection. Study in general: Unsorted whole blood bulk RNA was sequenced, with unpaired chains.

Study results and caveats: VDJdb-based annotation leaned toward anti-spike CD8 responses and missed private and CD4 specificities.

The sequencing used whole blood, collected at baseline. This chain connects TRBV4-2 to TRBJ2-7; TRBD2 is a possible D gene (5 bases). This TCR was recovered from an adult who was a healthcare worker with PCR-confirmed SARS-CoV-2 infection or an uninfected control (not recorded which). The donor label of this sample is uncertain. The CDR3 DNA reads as TGTGCCAGCAGCCAAGCGGGAAACAACTACGAGCAGTACTTC. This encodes CASSQAGNNYEQYF.